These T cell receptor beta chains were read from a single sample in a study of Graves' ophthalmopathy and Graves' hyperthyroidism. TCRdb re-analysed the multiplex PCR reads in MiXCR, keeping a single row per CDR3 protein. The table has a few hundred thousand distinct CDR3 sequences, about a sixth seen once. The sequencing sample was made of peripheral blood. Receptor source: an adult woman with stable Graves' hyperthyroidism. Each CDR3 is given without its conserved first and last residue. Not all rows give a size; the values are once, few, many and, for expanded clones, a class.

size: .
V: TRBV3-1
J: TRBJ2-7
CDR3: ASSQVGTRFGEQY

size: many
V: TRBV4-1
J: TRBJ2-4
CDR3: ASSQGPRSIQY

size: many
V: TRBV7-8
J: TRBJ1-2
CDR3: ASSGGQGAAYGYT

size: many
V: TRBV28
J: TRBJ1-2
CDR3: ASSLRGGYT

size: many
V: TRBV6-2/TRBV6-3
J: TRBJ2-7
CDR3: ASSFSGMGNEQY

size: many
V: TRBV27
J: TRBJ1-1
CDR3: ASRQVNTEAF

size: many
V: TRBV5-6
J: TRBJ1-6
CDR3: ASRRLSSGDNSPLH

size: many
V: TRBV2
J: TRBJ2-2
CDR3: ASRWASNTGELF

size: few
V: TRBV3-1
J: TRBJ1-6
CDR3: ASSKTWTPANSYNSPLH

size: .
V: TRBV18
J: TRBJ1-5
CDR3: ASSPNWGINQPQH

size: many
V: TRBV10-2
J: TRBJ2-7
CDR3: ASSDPSYEQY

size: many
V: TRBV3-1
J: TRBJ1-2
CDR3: ASSQDFSGEGYT

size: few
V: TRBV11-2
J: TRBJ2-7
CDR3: ASSLVSGQGAYEQY

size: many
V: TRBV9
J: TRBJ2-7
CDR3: ASSVVAGAGEQY

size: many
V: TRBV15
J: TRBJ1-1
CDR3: ATSDGTNTEAF

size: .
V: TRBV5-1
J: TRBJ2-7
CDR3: ASSLGLTGDEQY

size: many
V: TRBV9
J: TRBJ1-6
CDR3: ASSVTPRWDSPLH

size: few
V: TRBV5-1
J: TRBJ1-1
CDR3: ASSPGFMDTEAF

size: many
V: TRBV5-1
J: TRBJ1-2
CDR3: ASTYRDGGGYSYT

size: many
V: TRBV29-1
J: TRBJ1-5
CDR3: SILAGINQPQH

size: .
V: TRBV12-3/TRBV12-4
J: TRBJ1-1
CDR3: ASSVIGPGDTEAF

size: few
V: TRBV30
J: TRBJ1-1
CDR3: ARSVSGVKNTEAF

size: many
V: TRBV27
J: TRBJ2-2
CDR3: ASSLSPASGYANTGELF

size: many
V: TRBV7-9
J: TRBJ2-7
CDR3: ASSLGKGILSYEQY

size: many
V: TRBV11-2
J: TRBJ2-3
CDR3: ASSLVAGGFGTDTQY

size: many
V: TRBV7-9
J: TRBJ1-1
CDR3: ASSLVGQGTNTEAF

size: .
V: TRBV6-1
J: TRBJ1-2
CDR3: ASSLDRDTSGYYGYT

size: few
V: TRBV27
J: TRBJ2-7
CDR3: ASSFFSGYEQY

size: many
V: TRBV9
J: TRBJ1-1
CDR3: ASSAPGNTEAF

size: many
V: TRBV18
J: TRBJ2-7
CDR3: ASSPGIAGTYEQY

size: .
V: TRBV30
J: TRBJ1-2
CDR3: AWSVNGPRGGYT

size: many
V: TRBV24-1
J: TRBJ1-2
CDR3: ATSDTDYGYT

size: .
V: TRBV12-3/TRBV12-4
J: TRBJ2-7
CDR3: ASSLSGLAAYEQY

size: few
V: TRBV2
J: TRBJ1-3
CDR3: ASSAFGWSTGRSGNTIY

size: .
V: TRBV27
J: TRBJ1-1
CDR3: ASSLSTVRNTDAF

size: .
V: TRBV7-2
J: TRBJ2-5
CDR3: ASSQHSGRRETQY

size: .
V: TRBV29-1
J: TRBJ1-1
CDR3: SERQGGNTEAF

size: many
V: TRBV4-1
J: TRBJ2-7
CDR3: ASSRWDKPYEQY

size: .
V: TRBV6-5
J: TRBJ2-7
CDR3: ASSFSTSGTYEQY

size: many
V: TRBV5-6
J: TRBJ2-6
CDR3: ASSRDRWTGANVLT

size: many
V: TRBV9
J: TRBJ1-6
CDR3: ASSEEPSNSPLH

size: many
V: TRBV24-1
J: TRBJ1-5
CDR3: ATSDPRTSGYSNQPQH

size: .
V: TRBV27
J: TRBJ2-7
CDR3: ASSLYGDYEQY

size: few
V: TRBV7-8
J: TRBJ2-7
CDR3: ASSLEVGGTYEQY

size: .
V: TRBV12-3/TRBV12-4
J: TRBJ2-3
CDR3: ASSPRTSGITDTQY

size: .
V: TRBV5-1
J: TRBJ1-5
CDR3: ASSPTWGGNQPQH

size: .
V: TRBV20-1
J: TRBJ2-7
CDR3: SARRGTSSYEQY

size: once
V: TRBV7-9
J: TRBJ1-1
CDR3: ASSPHPTGNTEAF